This TCR beta chain was sequenced during a study of a mutant IDH1 vaccine in newly diagnosed glioma. Turning to the study itself: The vaccination schedule gave patients eight doses in weeks 1, 3, 5, 7, 11, 15, 19 and 23. The study started vaccination 4-6 weeks after radiotherapy alone, or with temozolomide cycles. Before enrollment, the patients had been treated with radiotherapy alone, temozolomide alone, or both together. Most of them had received both. Study-wide results and caveats: Pseudoprogression seemed unlinked to shifts in top peripheral T cell clonotypes.

As to this clone: Its antigen is as yet unknown.

Described time point: week 23, last vaccination. With topical imiquimod, each dose of the vaccine consisted of 300 ug of mutant IDH1 20-mer peptide. The CDR3 totals 14 residues. V was trimmed by 3 bases and J by 4 bases, leaving 12 bases between them. Germline loops: CDR1 MNHNS, CDR2 SASEGT. Some clones are missing from TCRdb's copy, which holds only in-frame ones; the method was immunoSEQ multiplex PCR. The sample holds about 43,000 clones; 65% to 85% are singletons and the top ten take 2% to 2.5%. This specimen consisted of PBMCs, obtained from a glioma patient whose treatment included an IDH1 peptide vaccine. The chain uses TRBV6-1 and TRBJ1-2, with D hard to call. The TCR comes from a woman aged 18 to 35 with glioma. Some clones in this sample may be carry-over from other donors' samples. Here the CDR3 DNA reads TGTGCCAGCAGTGACAGGCTAGCCAGCTATGGCTACACCTTC. Amino acids: CASSDRLASYGYTF.